Each of the 28 T cell receptor beta chains below was sequenced from the same sample in a study of T cell changes during pregnancy in multiple sclerosis. TCRdb's table, derived via immunoSEQ multiplex PCR, lists solely in-frame clones and lacks some. Altogether under 130,000 clones are present, roughly 93% being singletons, with the ten largest covering about 0.88%. The sequencing here drew on peripheral blood, taken after pregnancy. The receptor source for this set is a female donor with multiple sclerosis, enrolled in a pregnancy study.

The chain has TRBV9 and TRBJ2-7, with 10 bases aligning to TRBD1. V was clipped by 3 bases and J by 5 bases; unmatched bases: 8. The CDR3 extends over 15 amino acids. CDR1 SGDLS and CDR2 YYNGEE come from the germline V gene. This chain's CDR3 is CASSGTGTGEDEQYF. The CDR3 DNA sequence: TGTGCCAGCAGCGGAACCGGGACAGGGGAAGACGAGCAGTACTTC.

This clone turned up a few times. This chain joins TRBV5-4 and TRBJ1-1, with D tentatively TRBD1 (5 bases). Germline V gene lookup returns CDR1 SGHNT and CDR2 YYREEE (reference sequence). V was cut by 9 bases and J by 4 bases, with 13 bases left in between. The CDR3 contains 12 residues. Here the CDR3 reads CATQGVSTEAFF. The CDR3 coding sequence is TGTGCCACCCAAGGGGTAAGCACTGAAGCTTTCTTT.

This chain joins TRBV7-9 and TRBJ2-7; TRBD2 matches 12 bases. Germline V gene sequence: CDR1 SEHNR, CDR2 FQNEAQ (reference sequence). J was trimmed by 0 bases and V by 5 bases; bases with no gene match: 5. CDR3 length equals 16 residues. CDR3 in amino acids: CASSPKTSGSSYEQYF. DNA for the CDR3: TGTGCCAGCAGCCCAAAGACTAGCGGGAGCTCCTACGAGCAGTACTTC.

This clone was recorded once. V and J are TRBV10-2 and TRBJ2-7; TRBD1 aligns across 10 bases. Trimming cost V 7 bases and J 2 bases; bases outside gene matches: 5. The CDR3 runs to 14 residues. Germline CDR1 WSHSY, CDR2 SAAADI. CDR3 sequence (DNA): TGCGCCAGCACTAGACAGGGGGCCGCCTACGAGCAGTACTTC. Protein product: CASTRQGAAYEQYF.

This clone has more than one count but fewer than ten. The V gene is TRBV6-5, the J gene TRBJ1-2, with 8 positions matching TRBD1. V lost 6 bases, J lost 8 bases, and 11 bases stayed unmatched. CDR3 size: 14 residues. Per the germline V gene, CDR1 is MNHEY and CDR2 is SVGAGI. DNA of the CDR3: TGTGCCAGCAGACCCTTGGACAGGGCCACGGGCTACACCTTC. It specifies CASRPLDRATGYTF.

This chain uses TRBV7-9 with TRBJ1-2; 7 nucleotides line up with TRBD1. The CDR3 is 15 residues long. CDR1 is SEHNR, CDR2 FQNEAQ, per germline (reference sequence). The junction had 10 bases not matched to a gene; V was cut back by 5 bases and J by 4 bases. In nucleotides, the CDR3 is TGTGCCAGCAGCGCCGGGGCACAGGGGACCTATGGCTACACCTTC. Its protein product is CASSAGAQGTYGYTF.

V usage is TRBV7-2 and J usage is TRBJ2-1, with TRBD1 matching over 7 bases. The germline gives CDR1 SGHTA, CDR2 FQGNSA. V lost 4 bases to trimming and J lost 3 bases; unmatched junction nucleotides: 3. The CDR3 has 14 amino acids. In nucleotides, the CDR3 is TGTGCCAGCAGCTCCTGGGACAGCTACAATGAGCAGTTCTTC. Its protein product is CASSSWDSYNEQFF.

DNA of the CDR3: TGTGCCAGCAGCTCTACCCCCAGAGACACTAACTATGGCTACACCTTC. Amino acids: CASSSTPRDTNYGYTF. V usage is TRBV7-9 and J usage is TRBJ1-2; no firm D call. Germline lookup yields CDR1 SEHNR and CDR2 FQNEAQ (reference sequence). The CDR3 is made up of 16 amino acids. V lost 4 bases, J lost 0 bases, and 15 bases lay in between.

The chain couples TRBV10-3 to TRBJ2-7, with D possibly being TRBD2 (6 bases). V was clipped by 0 bases and J by 3 bases, with 12 bases between them. CDR1 and CDR2 (germline): ENHRY, SYGVKD. The CDR3 extends over 15 amino acids. The CDR3 nucleotides are TGTGCCATCAGTGAGTCGAGGAGGGCAAACTACGAGCAGTACTTC. Translation: CAISESRRANYEQYF.

This clone was seen a single time. This chain uses TRBV7-3 with TRBJ2-5; TRBD2 agrees at 14 bases. The CDR3 totals 19 residues. Germline V lookup: CDR1 SGHTA, CDR2 FQGTGA. V was clipped by 2 bases and J by 2 bases; unmatched bases: 10. CDR3 nucleotide sequence: TGTGCCAGCAGCTTAGGATTCGGGACTAGCGGGAGAATACAAGAGACCCAGTACTTC. Protein product: CASSLGFGTSGRIQETQYF.

The J gene is TRBJ2-5, the V gene TRBV11-2; no firm D call. V lost 3 bases, J lost 2 bases, and 7 bases lay in between. The CDR3 has 13 amino acids. Germline-derived CDR1 and CDR2 are SGHAT and FQNNGV. The CDR3 loop is CASSLARQETQYF. Written as DNA, the CDR3 is TGTGCCAGCAGCTTGGCTAGGCAAGAGACCCAGTACTTC.

About this clone: One end of the junction does not line up with germline, which may come from a read error. Other DNA sequences in the sample encode the same CDR3. The J gene is TRBJ2-1, the V gene TRBV9; 9 positions match TRBD2. The germline gives CDR1 SGDLS, CDR2 YYNGEE. There are 18 residues in the CDR3. The CDR3 DNA sequence: TGTGCCAGCAGTGTAGCTAGCGGGGCTGCCCGCTCCTACAATGAGCAGTTCTTC. Its translation is CASSVASGAARSYNEQFF.

V is TRBV7-8 and J is TRBJ1-2; TRBD1 aligns across 7 bases. The CDR3 runs to 15 residues. Germline CDR1 SGHVS, CDR2 FQNEAQ. The V segment lost 5 bases and the J segment 4 bases; nucleotides outside the gene matches: 10. In DNA form, the CDR3 reads TGTGCCAGCAGCCCCAGACAGGGTAGGGGCTATGGCTACACCTTC. This encodes CASSPRQGRGYGYTF.

This CDR3 reads CASSLGQRHTDTQYF. The CDR3 nucleotides are TGTGCCAGCAGTTTAGGGCAGAGACACACAGATACGCAGTATTTT. This rearrangement joins TRBV27 to TRBJ2-3, with unresolved D. The CDR3 has 15 amino acids. V was pared by 2 bases and J by 2 bases, with 11 bases between. Germline V gene sequence: CDR1 MNHEY, CDR2 SMNVEV (reference sequence).

The V gene is TRBV7-2, the J gene TRBJ2-4; D gene uncertain. Looked up from germline, CDR1 is SGHTA and CDR2 is FQGNSA. This CDR3 spans 14 amino acids. The V gene lost 1 base and the J gene lost 6 bases, with 10 bases spanning the gap. CDR3 in DNA: TGTGCCAGCAGCTTAGGTCCCGTAGCAAACATTCAGTACTTC. It encodes CASSLGPVANIQYF.

The CDR3 DNA sequence: TGTGCCAGCAGAGAGGGGTCAGGGGGCCCTGGGGAGCTGTTTTTT. It is translated as CASREGSGGPGELFF. The rearrangement joins TRBV2 to TRBJ2-2; TRBD1 agrees at 8 bases. The CDR3 runs 15 residues. The V gene end was trimmed by 6 bases and the J gene end by 8 bases; junction bases not matched to a gene: 11. CDR1 is SNHLY and CDR2 is FYNNEI in the germline V gene.

V usage is TRBV6-4 and J usage is TRBJ1-5; D uncertain. V was shortened by 2 bases and J by 0 bases, with 8 bases between the two germline ends. CDR1 and CDR2 (germline): MRHNA, SNTAGT. The CDR3 consists of 15 residues. The CDR3 spells CASSDEYNSNQPQHF. CDR3 in DNA: TGTGCCAGCAGTGACGAGTATAATAGCAATCAGCCCCAGCATTTT.

This chain joins TRBV5-4 and TRBJ1-6, with 9 bases aligning to TRBD1. J lost 6 bases, V lost 4 bases, and 5 bases had no gene match. This CDR3 is built from 15 residues. Germline assignment: CDR1 SGHNT and CDR2 YYREEE (reference sequence). CDR3 in amino acids: CASSLGQGVNSPLHF. The DNA of the CDR3 is TGTGCCAGCAGCCTGGGACAGGGAGTTAATTCACCCCTCCACTTT.

This clone appeared a single time. The gene calls are TRBV5-1 and TRBJ2-5; D possibly corresponds to TRBD1 (5 bases). Germline V gene sequence: CDR1 SGHRS, CDR2 YFSETQ. V gave up 4 bases and J gave up 5 bases, with 18 bases separating them. CDR3 length: 15 residues. The CDR3 region has the DNA TGCGCCAGCAGCCTTAGCAGGGCCAGTTGGGAGACCCAGTACTTC. Residues: CASSLSRASWETQYF.

V is TRBV5-5 and J is TRBJ2-5; D is uncertain. CDR3 length equals 14 residues. The germline V gene encodes CDR1 SGHKS and CDR2 YYEKEE (reference sequence). The V end was cut by 2 bases, the J end by 0 bases, with 8 bases between. CDR3: CASSLPTNQETQYF. CDR3 DNA sequence: TGTGCCAGCAGCTTACCCACTAACCAAGAGACCCAGTACTTC. Based on the CDR3 plus reference TRBV5-5 and TRBJ2-5, the full variable domain is DAGVTQSPTHLIKTRGQQVTLRCSPISGHKSVSWYQQVLGQGPQFIFQYYEKEERGRGNFPDRFSARQFPNYSSELNVNALLLGDSALYLCASSLPTNQETQYFGPGTRLLVL.

The chain is built from TRBV9 and TRBJ2-5; a weak D match, TRBD1 (6 bases). Trimming cost V 2 bases and J 7 bases, with 12 bases left between them. Germline values: CDR1 SGDLS, CDR2 YYNGEE. The CDR3 contains 13 residues. DNA of the CDR3: TGTGCCAGCAGCGTTGGTAGCAGGGGGACCCAGTACTTC. It codes for CASSVGSRGTQYF.

CDR3 protein: CASSLSLGLLRGGNNEQFF. The CDR3 DNA sequence: TGTGCCAGCAGCTTAAGCTTGGGCCTGCTGAGAGGAGGGAACAATGAGCAGTTCTTC. The genes are TRBV7-3 and TRBJ2-1, with D perhaps TRBD2 (6 bases). Between the trimmed V and J ends, which lost 1 base and 5 bases, there was a span of 24 bases. Germline CDR1 SGHTA, CDR2 FQGTGA. CDR3 length equals 19 residues.

This chain uses TRBV30 with TRBJ1-1; D is uncertain. V was shortened by 1 base and J by 5 bases, with 14 bases between the two germline ends. Germline values: CDR1 GTSNPN, CDR2 SVGIG (reference sequence). The CDR3 spans 14 residues. This chain's CDR3 is CAWSAGRRGTEAFF. DNA for the CDR3: TGTGCCTGGAGTGCGGGTCGCCGAGGGACTGAAGCTTTCTTT. Full variable domain (remainder filled in from reference TRBV30 and TRBJ1-1): SQTIHQWPATLVQPVGSPLSLECTVEGTSNPNLYWYRQAAGRGLQLLFYSVGIGQISSEVPQNLSASRPQDRQFILSSKKLLLSDSGFYLCAWSAGRRGTEAFFGQGTRLTVV.

The count of this clone is one. The V gene is TRBV19, the J gene TRBJ1-5, with D maybe TRBD1 (5 bases). V was pared by 6 bases and J by 7 bases, with 25 bases between. Germline CDR1 and CDR2: LNHDA and SQIVND (reference sequence). This CDR3 region has 17 residues. CDR3 residues: CASREYLGLPGWQPQHF. CDR3 coding DNA: TGTGCCAGTAGAGAATACCTGGGACTCCCAGGGTGGCAGCCCCAGCATTTT. Complete variable domain (other parts from reference TRBV19 and TRBJ1-5): DGGITQSPKYLFRKEGQNVTLSCEQNLNHDAMYWYRQDPGQGLRLIYYSQIVNDFQKGDIAEGYSVSREKKESFPLTVTSAQKNPTAFYLCASREYLGLPGWQPQHFGDGTRLSIL.

The chain is built from TRBV11-1 and TRBJ2-7, with unresolved D. This CDR3 is 14 amino acids long. Trimming removed 1 base at V and 2 bases at J, with 9 bases between. The V gene's germline CDR1 is SGHAT and CDR2 FQDESV (reference sequence). Written as DNA, the CDR3 is TGTGCCAGCAGCTTAGTCCACGGAGCCTACGAGCAGTACTTC. Its protein is CASSLVHGAYEQYF. The entire variable domain, with the rest obtained from reference TRBV11-1 and TRBJ2-7, is as follows: EAEVAQSPRYKITEKSQAVAFWCDPISGHATLYWYRQILGQGPELLVQFQDESVVDDSQLPKDRFSAERLKGVDSTLKIQPAELGDSAMYLCASSLVHGAYEQYFGPGTRLTVT.

This chain uses TRBV7-2 with TRBJ1-3; D gene uncertain. The V end was cut by 1 base, the J end by 0 bases, with 4 bases between. CDR1 and CDR2 from the germline V gene are SGHTA and FQGNSA. The CDR3 is 14 residues long. As DNA, the CDR3 is TGTGCCAGCAGCTTAGGAGGCTCTGGAAACACCATATATTTT. Residues: CASSLGGSGNTIYF.

The table lists this clone with a few counts. The rearrangement joins TRBV7-2 to TRBJ2-3; 7 bases are a match to TRBD1. The CDR3 loop spans 15 amino acids. Germline V CDR1 and CDR2: SGHTA, FQGNSA. The J segment lost 4 bases and the V segment lost 4 bases, leaving 8 bases of the junction unmatched. Written as DNA, the CDR3 is TGTGCCAGCAGCTCGTCACAGGGGATATCAGATACGCAGTATTTT. Residues: CASSSSQGISDTQYF.

The genes are TRBV19 and TRBJ2-4; 12 bases match TRBD2. The CDR3 loop spans 19 amino acids. V gave up 5 bases and J gave up 0 bases; unmatched junction bases: 11. CDR1 and CDR2 (germline): LNHDA, SQIVND (reference sequence). The CDR3 DNA follows: TGTGCCAGTAGTCTAGCAGGACTAGCGGGGTTATCAGCCAAAAACATTCAGTACTTC. It specifies CASSLAGLAGLSAKNIQYF.